A selection of T cell receptor beta chains follows, all from one sample in a study of CD8 T cells in ankylosing spondylitis. TCRdb used MiXCR to reprocess the 5' RACE reads, holding one entry per CDR3 protein. The sample has approximately 260,000 distinct CDR3 sequences, under 20% seen once; the top ten hold over 25%. Specimen: blood, either unsorted or a sorted T cell fraction (not recorded which). Every receptor here comes from a male donor with ankylosing spondylitis or in good health (not recorded which). Both conserved end residues are part of each CDR3. The D gene is left open where the match is weak. Clone size is not always given. Where it is, it says once, few, many or a class for expanded clones.

D	V	size	J	DNA	CDR3
NA	TRBV5-1	few	TRBJ1-1	TGCGCCAGCAGCTTGGAACCAGGGTTTCTTTACGAATACACTGAAGCTTTCTTT	CASSLEPGFLYEYTEAFF
TRBD1	TRBV29-1	few	TRBJ2-3	TGCAGCGTCTTATACCGGGACAGGGGGCAGGATACGCAGTATTTT	CSVLYRDRGQDTQYF
NA	TRBV27	NA	TRBJ1-1	TGTGCCAGCAGTTACCGGGCAGGGCTCATGAACACTGAAGCTTTCTTT	CASSYRAGLMNTEAFF
NA	TRBV5-6	NA	TRBJ1-3	TGTGCCAGCAGCTTGGCCTCCCGTGGAAACACCATATATTTT	CASSLASRGNTIYF
NA	TRBV5-1	few	TRBJ2-5	TGCGCCAGCAGCTTGGCGGGGACTTATGGATGGGAGACCCAGTACTTC	CASSLAGTYGWETQYF
TRBD2	TRBV7-9	NA	TRBJ2-7	TGTGCCAGCACCCGTATCGATAGCGGGACTTACGAGCAGTACTTC	CASTRIDSGTYEQYF
NA	TRBV27	NA	TRBJ1-5	TGTGCCAGCAGTCCGGGGGACTTTAGCAATCAGCCCCAGCATTTT	CASSPGDFSNQPQHF
TRBD2	TRBV4-2	few	TRBJ2-1	TGTGCCAGCAGCCAAGATTTCGTTCAACTAGCGACCTACAATGAGCAGTTCTTC	CASSQDFVQLATYNEQFF
TRBD1	TRBV9	NA	TRBJ1-1	TGTGCCAGCAGCGTTCAACAGGGGCTCGGTACTGAAGCTTTCTTT	CASSVQQGLGTEAFF
NA	TRBV6-5	NA	TRBJ1-4	TGTGCCAGCAGTTCCCAGGGGTCAACTAATGAAAAACTGTTTTTT	CASSSQGSTNEKLFF
NA	TRBV7-9	few	TRBJ2-5	TGTGCCAGCAGCTTAGGGGTAGCGGATCAAGAGACCCAGTACTTC	CASSLGVADQETQYF
TRBD2	TRBV4-1	NA	TRBJ2-1	TGCGCCAGCAGCCAAGATCCAAGCGGGACTGGGAATGAGCAGTTCTTC	CASSQDPSGTGNEQFF
NA	TRBV6-4	NA	TRBJ1-6	TGTGCCAGCAGTGAGGTGTCAGGGGATAATTCACCCCTCCACTTT	CASSEVSGDNSPLHF
TRBD2	TRBV4-1	many	TRBJ2-5	TGCGCCAGCAGCTCCAGACTAGCCGGCATCCAAGAGACCCAGTACTTC	CASSSRLAGIQETQYF
TRBD1	TRBV5-1	many	TRBJ2-7	TGCGCCAGCAGCTTGGGGCCGGGACAGGGAGCCTACGAGCAGTACTTC	CASSLGPGQGAYEQYF
NA	TRBV6-5	NA	TRBJ1-4	TGTGCCAGCAGTTACGTAGAACGCGAAAAACTGTTTTTT	CASSYVEREKLFF
TRBD1	TRBV12-3/TRBV12-4	many	TRBJ2-5	TGTGCCAGCAGTTTTTACCCAGACAGGGTGGCAAGAGACGCCCAGTACTTC	CASSFYPDRVARDAQYF
TRBD1	TRBV7-6	few	TRBJ2-7	TGTGCCAGCAGCGTATCCGGGACAGGGACCTACGAGCAGTACTTC	CASSVSGTGTYEQYF
NA	TRBV4-1	many	TRBJ2-5	TGCGCCAGCAGCCAAGAATCTACAGAAGAGACCCAGTACTTC	CASSQESTEETQYF
TRBD2	TRBV11-2	few	TRBJ2-1	TGTGCCAGCAGCTTTTATGGGACTAGCACCTACAATGAGCAGTTCTTC	CASSFYGTSTYNEQFF
NA	TRBV7-8	few	TRBJ2-7	TGTGCCAGTGCGACAGGGACTTGGGAGCAGTACTTC	CASATGTWEQYF
TRBD1	TRBV4-1	many	TRBJ2-1	TGCGCCAGCAGCCAATCGGGCGGGACAGGGCTGTTAAATGAGCAGTTCTTC	CASSQSGGTGLLNEQFF
TRBD2	TRBV30	NA	TRBJ2-2	TGTGCCTGGGACGGGAGGGCCAACACCGGGGAGCTGTTTTTT	CAWDGRANTGELFF
NA	TRBV20-1	few	TRBJ2-3	TGCAGTGCTATTATACCTCCTCCGGATACGCAGTATTTT	CSAIIPPPDTQYF
TRBD1	TRBV2	NA	TRBJ2-1	TGTGCCAGCAGTCACCGACAGGGCCGAGACTCCTCCGTCGACAATGAGCAGTTCTTC	CASSHRQGRDSSVDNEQFF
TRBD2	TRBV20-1	NA	TRBJ2-7	TGCAGTGCTAGTTTAGCGGGAGCCTCCTACGAGCAGTACTTC	CSASLAGASYEQYF
TRBD2	TRBV7-8	few	TRBJ2-3	TGTGCCAGCAGCTTAGAGGAGACTAGCGTTAGCACAGATACGCAGTATTTT	CASSLEETSVSTDTQYF
NA	TRBV7-9	NA	TRBJ2-5	TGTGCCAGCAGCCCCCGGGAATCGACAGACCAAGAGACCCAGTACTTC	CASSPRESTDQETQYF
NA	TRBV4-1	many	TRBJ2-7	TGCGCCAGCAGCCAAGGGAGTGGGTCATCCTACGAGCAGTACTTC	CASSQGSGSSYEQYF
NA	TRBV7-7	NA	TRBJ2-1	TGTGCTAGCAGCCCCGGGGTTAGCTCCTACAATGAGCAGTTCTTC	CASSPGVSSYNEQFF
NA	TRBV7-9	few	TRBJ2-7	TGTGCCAGCAGCTCCGCCGGGGACTGGGGGGTGGAGCAGTACTTC	CASSSAGDWGVEQYF
NA	TRBV15	many	TRBJ2-7	TGTGCCACCAGCATGGGGGGCTACGAGCAGTACTTC	CATSMGGYEQYF
NA	TRBV21-1	NA	TRBJ2-7	TGTGCCAGCAGCAAAAGTCCGGGGCTGACTAGGACCTACGAGCAGTACTTC	CASSKSPGLTRTYEQYF
TRBD2	TRBV25-1	NA	TRBJ2-1	TGTGCCAGCGGATTAGCGGGAGGGATCCACAATGAGCAGTTCTTC	CASGLAGGIHNEQFF
TRBD2	TRBV20-1	NA	TRBJ2-1	TGCAGTGCCCGGACTAGCGGGAGGCCGCAGTTCTTC	CSARTSGRPQFF
NA	TRBV7-6	NA	TRBJ2-2	TGTGCCAGCAGCTTAGCGCGAGGGGACAATCAGAACACCGGGGAGCTGTTTTTT	CASSLARGDNQNTGELFF
NA	TRBV9	few	TRBJ1-2	TGTGCCAGCAGCGTAGCGACCGCGAACTATGGCTACACCTTC	CASSVATANYGYTF
NA	TRBV27	few	TRBJ1-5	TGTGCCAGCAGTTCCTCAGGTTTTGGCAATCAGCCCCAGCATTTT	CASSSSGFGNQPQHF
NA	TRBV4-3	few	TRBJ2-1	TGCGCCAGCAGCCAGGACTTCAACTACAATGAGCAGTTCTTC	CASSQDFNYNEQFF
NA	TRBV9	NA	TRBJ2-2	TGTGCCAGCAGCGTGGAAGGGCCCACCGGGGAGCTGTTTTTT	CASSVEGPTGELFF
TRBD1	TRBV5-1	many	TRBJ2-1	TGCGCCAGCAGCTTCGGGACAGGGGGCAATGAGCAGTTCTTC	CASSFGTGGNEQFF
NA	TRBV12-3/TRBV12-4	NA	TRBJ1-1	TGTGCCAGCAGTCCTCAGCGCCCTAACACTGAAGCTTTCTTT	CASSPQRPNTEAFF
NA	TRBV19	medium-sized	TRBJ2-7	TGTGCCAGTAGGTTGGTCACGGGGAGCCACGAGCAGTACTTC	CASRLVTGSHEQYF
TRBD2	TRBV9	once	TRBJ2-5	TGTGCCAGTACGGGGGAGGGCCGGGAGACCCAGTACTTC	CASTGEGRETQYF
TRBD1	TRBV12-3/TRBV12-4	many	TRBJ2-1	TGTGCCAGCAGCCCCGGGACAGGGACTTTAAATGAGCAGTTCTTC	CASSPGTGTLNEQFF
TRBD2	TRBV5-1	NA	TRBJ2-7	TGCGCCAGCAGCTTGGAGTACAGCGGGAGCTACGAGCAGTACTTC	CASSLEYSGSYEQYF
NA	TRBV5-1	few	TRBJ1-1	TGCGCCAGCAGCTTGGGGGGCAGGGAGGTCTTTATCACTGAAGCTTTCTTT	CASSLGGREVFITEAFF
TRBD2	TRBV19	NA	TRBJ2-3	TGTGCCAGTAGTATCATCACGGGAGGGTTAGATACGCAGTATTTT	CASSIITGGLDTQYF
NA	TRBV18	NA	TRBJ2-7	TGTGCCAGCTCACAACTCGGGCCAATCTACGAGCAGTACTTC	CASSQLGPIYEQYF
NA	TRBV2	NA	TRBJ2-1	TGTGCCAGCATGAAACAGTGGATTGAGCAGTTCTTC	CASMKQWIEQFF